The 27 T cell receptor beta chains in this list originate from one sample, sequenced in a study of tumor and adjacent non-tumor tissue in lung cancer. RNA was extracted from bulk tissue without any cell sorting. A modified ARM-PCR protocol with three rounds of nested PCR amplified TCRbeta. TCRdb re-called the multiplex PCR reads through MiXCR, storing one row per CDR3 protein. The table shows 55,000 to 70,000 distinct CDR3 sequences, with 55% to 70% occurring only once. Sequenced material: lung tumor tissue. Source of these receptors: a man aged 50-59 years with non-small cell lung cancer.

Comments on this clonotype: This could be a read error, since a much larger clone is one nucleotide away. This chain connects TRBV5-4 to TRBJ2-5; 9 positions match TRBD2. J was trimmed by 2 bases and V by 5 bases; bases with no gene match: 7. Germline loops: CDR1 SGHNT, CDR2 YYREEE (reference sequence). The length of the CDR3 is 15 residues. CDR3 DNA sequence: TGTGCCAGCAGGGCCCGACTAGCGGAGCAAGAGACCCAGTACTTC. Amino acid sequence: CASRARLAEQETQYF. Full variable domain (rest looked up from reference TRBV5-4 and TRBJ2-5): ETGVTQSPTHLIKTRGQQVTLRCSSQSGHNTVSWYQQALGQGPQFIFQYYREEENGRGNFPPRFSGLQFPNYSSELNVNALELDDSALYLCASRARLAEQETQYFGPGTRLLVL.

With regard to this clonotype: One junction end does not reproduce the germline sequence, and a read error may be involved. V is TRBV6-5 and J is TRBJ2-7; 9 bases are shared with TRBD1. The length of the CDR3 is 14 residues. Germline CDR1 MNHEY, CDR2 SVGAGI. CDR3 loop: CASSTGTGCYEQYF. The CDR3 bases are TGCGCCAGCAGCACCGGGACAGGGTGTTACGAGCAGTACTTC.

For this clonotype: The junction and the germline gene differ at one end; a read error may be behind it. The V call is TRBV6-6, the J call TRBJ2-3; D ambiguous. This CDR3 spans 14 amino acids. Per germline, CDR1 MNHNY and CDR2 SVGAGI (reference sequence). CDR3 residues: CASSYPISTDTQYF. The DNA of the CDR3 is TGCGCCAGCAGTTACCCGATTAGCACAGATACGCAGTATTTT.

Details on this clonotype: With a much larger clone just one base away, this may be a read error. The rearrangement joins TRBV7-8 to TRBJ2-7, with 9 bases aligning to TRBD1. Germline CDR1 is SGHVS and CDR2 is FQNEAQ. The length of the CDR3 is 14 residues. The CDR3 is CASRLDRGSYEQYF. CDR3 DNA: TGTGCCAGCAGATTAGACAGGGGGTCCTACGAGCAGTACTTC.

The V call is TRBV7-9, the J call TRBJ2-1, with D possibly being TRBD2 (5 bases). The germline gives CDR1 SEHNR, CDR2 FQNEAQ (reference sequence). Deletions cut 5 bases from V and 2 bases from J, with 19 bases between. The CDR3 totals 17 residues. CDR3 sequence (DNA): TGTGCCAGCAGCGGGCGACGGGCGGGTGACACCTACAATGAGCAGTTCTTC. Its protein product is CASSGRRAGDTYNEQFF.

This clonotype was recorded at least ten times. The chain has TRBV6-5 and TRBJ2-3; a weak D match, TRBD1 (5 bases). The germline gives CDR1 MNHEY, CDR2 SVGAGI. The CDR3 sequence is 11 residues long. V lost 5 bases and J 5 bases, leaving 5 bases between the germline ends. The CDR3 spells CASSRGDTQYF. The CDR3 DNA reads TGTGCCAGCAGTAGGGGAGATACGCAGTATTTT.

This clonotype has only a few counts. This may stem from a read error, because a much larger clone lies one nucleotide away. This sequence joins TRBV6-6 and TRBJ1-5; TRBD1 matches 7 bases. The CDR3 is 13 residues long. After removal of 8 bases from V and 2 bases from J, the junction contained 3 bases not matched to a gene. The germline gives CDR1 MNHNY, CDR2 SVGAGI (reference sequence). CDR3 amino acids: CASGGTGNQPQHF. DNA for the CDR3: TGTGCCAGCGGAGGGACAGGCAATCAGCCCCAGCATTTT.

With regard to this clonotype: One end of the junction does not line up with germline, which may come from a read error. The chain couples TRBV11-2 to TRBJ2-7; 8 positions match TRBD1. The CDR3 has 16 amino acids. Germline values: CDR1 SGHAT, CDR2 FQNNGV. For the CDR3, the DNA is TGTGCCGGCAGCTTAGCCCTTCCGGGACAGGCTTTGGCCCAGTACTTC. As protein: CAGSLALPGQALAQYF.

This clonotype was recorded a few times. The CDR3 does not end in the conserved phenylalanine or tryptophan, so this is likely a read error. V gene TRBV6-6 combines with J gene TRBJ1-6; unclear D gene. Germline CDR1 MNHNY, CDR2 SVGAGI (reference sequence). This CDR3 is 17 amino acids long. V was trimmed by 8 bases and J by 0 bases, leaving 17 bases between them. This chain's CDR3 is CASGHDETSSYNSPLHS. As DNA, the CDR3 is TGTGCCAGCGGTCACGATGAGACGAGCTCCTATAATTCACCCCTCCACTCT.

This clonotype came up a few times. The germline gene is not matched at one end of the junction; a read error may be the cause. The CDR3 loop reads CVSSPRDQPQHF. The CDR3 DNA reads TGTGTCAGCAGCCCCAGGGACCAGCCCCAGCATTTT. The J gene is TRBJ1-5, the V gene TRBV5-5; D perhaps matches TRBD1 (5 bases). CDR3 length equals 12 residues. CDR1 is SGHKS, CDR2 YYEKEE, per germline (reference sequence).

The rearrangement uses TRBV28 and TRBJ2-7; TRBD2 matches 11 bases. J lost 0 bases, V lost 7 bases, and 5 bases had no gene match. The germline gives CDR1 MDHEN, CDR2 SYDVKM. The CDR3 sequence is 15 residues long. The CDR3 DNA reads TGTGCCAGCACGTTCGGGACTAGCGGCTCCTACGAGCAGTACTTC. Translation: CASTFGTSGSYEQYF.

This clonotype appeared a few times. This could be a read error, since a much larger clone is one nucleotide away. The gene calls are TRBV6-5 and TRBJ1-6; no definite D call. CDR3 length equals 14 residues. The germline V gene has CDR1 MNHEY and CDR2 SVGAGI. Trimming stripped 7 bases from V and 2 bases from J, with 9 bases between. The CDR3 region has the DNA TGTGCCAGCACCACAGCCCCCTATAATTCACCCCTCCACTTT. It specifies CASTTAPYNSPLHF.

In regard to this clonotype: The junction and the germline gene differ at one end; a read error may be behind it. The chain uses TRBV24-1 and TRBJ2-5, with D unresolved. The CDR3 runs to 13 residues. Germline V gene sequence: CDR1 KGHDR, CDR2 SFDVKD. The CDR3 is CATSDSAQETQYF. In DNA, the CDR3 is TGTGCCACCAGCGATTCGGCCCAGGAGACCCAGTATTTC.

The J gene is TRBJ2-3, the V gene TRBV5-1; D gene uncertain. Germline CDR1 reads SGHRS; CDR2 reads YFSETQ. V lost 0 bases to trimming and J lost 1 base, with 15 bases between them. This CDR3 has 17 residues. The CDR3 sequence: CASSLVALVPGTDTQYF. Here the CDR3 DNA reads TGCGCCAGCAGCTTGGTCGCGCTAGTCCCCGGCACAGATACGCAGTATTTT.

With respect to this clonotype: A junction end diverges from the germline sequence, so it may reflect a read error. The gene calls are TRBV4-1 and TRBJ2-5, with D perhaps TRBD2 (6 bases). This CDR3 is built from 15 residues. Germline assignment: CDR1 MGHRA and CDR2 YSYEKL. The CDR3 DNA follows: TGCGTCAGCAGCCAGGGACTTTCGGCGGCAGAGACCCTGTACTTC. It specifies CVSSQGLSAAETLYF.

Points on this clonotype: A much larger clone lies one base from this, so it may be a read error. This chain uses TRBV7-9 with TRBJ2-7; no firm D call. CDR1 and CDR2 (germline): SEHNR, FQNEAQ (reference sequence). The CDR3 loop spans 15 amino acids. The chain's CDR3 is CASSLSLRSSYEHYF. In DNA form, the CDR3 reads TGTGCCAGCAGCTTAAGTCTCAGAAGCTCCTACGAGCATTACTTC.

V is TRBV11-2 and J is TRBJ2-1; 10 nucleotides agree with TRBD1. In germline, CDR1 is SGHAT, CDR2 FQNNGV. V was clipped by 7 bases and J by 7 bases; unmatched bases: 10. The CDR3 has 15 residues. CDR3 amino acids: CASNLGQGRSNEQFF. CDR3 DNA sequence: TGTGCCAGCAACTTGGGACAGGGGAGGAGTAATGAGCAGTTCTTC.

The V call is TRBV10-2, the J call TRBJ2-5; 10 nucleotides line up with TRBD2. The germline gives CDR1 WSHSY, CDR2 SAAADI. The CDR3 has 16 amino acids. V was clipped by 6 bases and J by 5 bases; unmatched bases: 12. For the CDR3, the DNA is TGCGCCAGCAGCTTGGATCTAGCGGGAGTCGGGGAGACCCAGTACTTC. The encoded protein is CASSLDLAGVGETQYF.

This clonotype was counted many times. For the CDR3, the DNA is TGCGCCAGCAGCCAAGGTGTTACCGGGAATTACGAGCAGTACTTC. As protein: CASSQGVTGNYEQYF. The rearrangement links TRBV4-1 to TRBJ2-7; the D gene is possibly TRBD2 (5 bases). Trimming shortened V by 1 base and J by 4 bases, and 14 bases separated the two germline ends. CDR1 and CDR2 from the germline V gene are MGHRA and YSYEKL. The CDR3 runs to 15 residues.

The chain combines TRBV12-3 or TRBV12-4 with TRBJ1-5; 7 nucleotides line up with TRBD1. This CDR3 is 14 amino acids long. The chain's CDR3 is CVGKGQGDNQPQHF. The CDR3 bases are TGTGTCGGCAAGGGGCAGGGGGACAATCAGCCCCAGCATTTT.

In DNA, the CDR3 is TGTGCCAGCAGTTATCCGGACAGGGAGGAAGGAGAGACCCAGTACTTC. This translates into CASSYPDREEGETQYF. The V gene is TRBV6-5, the J gene TRBJ2-5; TRBD1 agrees at 8 bases. The junction had 10 bases not matched to a gene; V was cut back by 3 bases and J by 4 bases. Germline loops: CDR1 MNHEY, CDR2 SVGAGI. This CDR3 comprises 16 residues.

As to this clonotype: One base away lies a much larger clone, so this may be a sequencing read error. The CDR3 nucleotides are TGCAGAGTTTGGCCCCTCAGAATCCGGGACGGGAACACTGAAGCTTTCTTT. This encodes CRVWPLRIRDGNTEAFF. This rearrangement joins TRBV29-1 to TRBJ1-1, with TRBD1 as a possible D gene (5 bases). The V gene's germline CDR1 is SQVTM and CDR2 ANQGSEA. This CDR3 contains 17 residues. The whole variable domain, filled in from reference TRBV29-1 and TRBJ1-1, reads SAVISQKPSRDICQRGTSLTIQCQVDSQVTMMFWYRQQPGQSLTLIATANQGSEATYESGFVIDKFPISRPNLTFSTLTVSNMSPEDSSIYLCRVWPLRIRDGNTEAFFGQGTRLTVV.

Points on this clonotype: Because the CDR3 is missing its conserved closing phenylalanine or tryptophan, this is likely a read error. The genes are TRBV29-1 and TRBJ1-4; D perhaps matches TRBD1 (5 bases). V lost 7 bases, J lost 0 bases, and 12 bases lay in between. Germline CDR1 is SQVTM and CDR2 is ANQGSEA. The length of the CDR3 is 14 residues. CDR3 region: CSAQEFATNEKLFL. For the CDR3, the DNA is TGCAGCGCACAGGAATTTGCAACTAATGAAAAACTGTTTTTA.

A word on this clonotype: A much larger clone lies a single base off, so this may be a read error. The CDR3: CTSSLGRGHAGELFF. The CDR3 DNA follows: TGCACCAGCAGCTTGGGCAGGGGGCATGCCGGGGAGCTGTTTTTT. The gene calls are TRBV4-1 and TRBJ2-2, with 8 bases matching TRBD1. In germline, CDR1 is MGHRA, CDR2 YSYEKL. The CDR3 is 15 residues long.

Turning to this clonotype: A junction boundary mismatches the germline segment, possibly from a read error. This rearrangement joins TRBV29-1 to TRBJ2-7; TRBD2 matches 9 bases. This CDR3 is 13 amino acids long. The germline V gene encodes CDR1 SQVTM and CDR2 ANQGSEA. In DNA form, the CDR3 reads TGCAGCGTCGCTCCTAGCGGGGACTACGAGCAGTGCTTC. It codes for CSVAPSGDYEQCF.

This clonotype appeared once. The junction shows a germline mismatch at one end, possibly a read error. V is TRBV29-1 and J is TRBJ1-2; the D is unclear. The CDR3 totals 13 residues. Germline V lookup: CDR1 SQVTM, CDR2 ANQGSEA. The CDR3 here is CRIGQSANYGNTF. DNA of the CDR3: TGCAGAATTGGGCAGTCAGCCAACTATGGCAACACCTTC.

This clonotype occurred many times. The chain recombines TRBV6-6 with TRBJ2-5; TRBD1 might be the D (5 bases). CDR3 length: 13 residues. In germline, CDR1 is MNHNY, CDR2 SVGAGI (reference sequence). Deletions cut 5 bases from V and 5 bases from J, with 12 bases between. In DNA, the CDR3 is TGTGCCAGCAGTCGCAGGGTTGAGGAGACCCAGTACTTC. Translated, it gives CASSRRVEETQYF.